This TCR beta chain was sequenced in a study of breast tumors, draining lymph nodes, adjacent tissues (dated by TCRdb to the mid-2010s). Turning to the overall study: Breast cancer patients provided tumor, adjacent nontumor tissue and axillary lymph nodes, and the study compared the TCR beta repertoires across these three sources. In human breast cancer, the study set out to assess how tumor, surrounding tissue and draining lymph node repertoires relate to one another and whether T cells might be exchanged between them. Summary of the overall study and its limitations: The data were considered consistent with the idea that most tumor T cells come from the lymph node and then expand in tumor tissue. The similarity between tumor and nontumor tissue repertoires was significantly greater in luminal-like breast cancer than in basal-like breast cancer. T-cell repertoire diversity in tumors was found to be lower than in lymph nodes but higher than in nontumor tissue, and preferential V and J gene usage was observed. The conclusion that tumor T cells originate in lymph nodes was presented as consistent with a hypothesis rather than as directly demonstrated.

Turning to this clonotype: It lacks a known antigen. Base qualities are not recorded, but no much larger clone differs from it by a single base.

Instrument on record: Illumina HiSeq 2000. TCR beta chain libraries were generated through multiplex PCR amplification. The amplified TCR beta chain products were analyzed by high-throughput sequencing. TCRdb reprocessed the public reads (quality trimming at Q25 with fastp, clone calling with MiXCR) and kept in-frame beta chains. Merged by CDR3 protein, the rows form single entries marked with the most common genes and DNA. This sample lists 17,000 or so distinct CDR3 sequences; 45% were detected once. The ten largest make up roughly 15% of the sample. The adjacent samples were made up of nontumor breast tissue around the tumor. From the cysteine up to the phenylalanine, the CDR3 has a length of 13 residues. The CDR3 DNA has 39 bases and is translated from base 1. The germline ends are 11 bases apart after V is trimmed by 2 bases and J by 9 bases. From a lookup of the germline V gene, CDR1 and CDR2 are MNHEY and SVGAGI.

This receptor was taken from a female donor with breast cancer. Some clones in this sample may be carry-over from other donors' samples. The sample was tumor-adjacent breast tissue. The rearrangement joined TRBV6-5 to TRBJ2-1; no D gene call is confident. The CDR3 has the sequence CASSYDLPSEQFF. In nucleotides, the sequence is TGTGCCAGCAGTTACGACTTACCAAGTGAGCAGTTCTTC.